What follows are 2 T cell receptor beta chains derived from one specimen sequenced in a study of response to subunit inactivated influenza vaccine. TCRdb used MiXCR to reprocess the RT-PCR reads, holding one entry per CDR3 protein. The sample lists about 800,000 distinct CDR3 sequences; around 21% were seen once. Sequencing used PBMCs from blood, obtained roughly 5 days after vaccination. Receptors were obtained from a man aged 45-65 years who received an inactivated influenza vaccine.

At least ten counts were recorded for this clonotype. The chain recombines TRBV6-6 with TRBJ2-1; D gene ambiguous. The germline V gene encodes CDR1 MNHNY and CDR2 SVGAGI (reference sequence). V was pared by 4 bases and J by 10 bases, with 8 bases between. The CDR3 totals 11 residues. The CDR3 here is CASSSALEQFF. CDR3 DNA sequence: TGTGCCAGCAGTTCCGCCCTCGAGCAGTTCTTC.

This clonotype showed up just a few times. V and J are TRBV5-1 and TRBJ2-1; the match to TRBD2 covers 13 bases. This CDR3 is built from 14 residues. V was clipped by 5 bases and J by 5 bases; unmatched bases: 1. Germline assignment: CDR1 SGHRS and CDR2 YFSETQ. The CDR3 here is CASRGLAGNNEQFF. The CDR3 bases are TGCGCCAGCAGGGGACTAGCGGGGAACAATGAGCAGTTCTTC.